Presented here are 27 T cell receptor beta chains from one specimen sequenced in a study of beta chain features in type 1 diabetes. The entirety of the isolated RNA underwent reverse transcription, so expressed TCRB transcripts were sequenced. Sequencing was performed with immunoSEQ multiplex PCR; in TCRdb, only in-frame clones are kept and a portion is missing. The sample yields 330,000 or so clones, about 19% seen once. The specimen was naive CD4+ T cells from blood. These receptors all come from a young woman in good health.

This clone turned up a few times. The genes are TRBV30 and TRBJ1-1; perhaps TRBD1 as D (5 bases). The CDR3 contains 13 residues. V was cut by 0 bases and J by 4 bases, with 9 bases left in between. Germline V gene lookup returns CDR1 GTSNPN and CDR2 SVGIG (reference sequence). The CDR3 DNA sequence: TGTGCCTGGAGTGTTAAGGGGTTCACTGAAGCTTTCTTT. Amino acids: CAWSVKGFTEAFF.

The V and J genes are TRBV6-5 and TRBJ2-7; 7 bases are a match to TRBD1. After removal of 0 bases from V and 1 base from J, the junction contained 3 bases not matched to a gene. Germline-derived CDR1 and CDR2 are MNHEY and SVGAGI. The CDR3 has 15 amino acids. CDR3 DNA: TGTGCCAGCAGTTACTCGCCGACAGGGTCCTACGAGCAGTACTTC. It specifies CASSYSPTGSYEQYF.

This clone was counted only a few times. The CDR3 DNA reads as TGTGCCAGCAACCTTGCCCGGACCCGAGGGTCCTACAATGAGCAGTTCTTC. This sequence encodes CASNLARTRGSYNEQFF. This sequence joins TRBV11-3 and TRBJ2-1, with D possibly TRBD2 on 5 matching bases. The length of the CDR3 is 17 residues. Germline V gene lookup returns CDR1 SGHNT and CDR2 YENEEA. The V gene lost 7 bases and the J gene lost 1 base, with 20 bases spanning the gap.

The chain couples TRBV2 to TRBJ2-5, with D unclear. Per germline, CDR1 SNHLY and CDR2 FYNNEI. The V gene lost 1 base and the J gene lost 5 bases, with 14 bases spanning the gap. The CDR3 has 15 residues. The CDR3 DNA sequence: TGTGCCAGCAGTGAAGGGGCAACCTCCCAGGAGACCCAGTACTTC. This sequence encodes CASSEGATSQETQYF.

The chain has TRBV7-2 and TRBJ2-7; possibly TRBD1 for D (5 bases). The germline V gene has CDR1 SGHTA and CDR2 FQGNSA. CDR3 length equals 13 residues. V lost 5 bases and J 4 bases, leaving 12 bases between the germline ends. CDR3 loop: CASSGRAGYEQYF. The DNA of the CDR3 is TGTGCCAGCAGCGGACGCGCAGGGTACGAGCAGTACTTC.

The chain recombines TRBV30 with TRBJ2-5; possibly TRBD2 for D (6 bases). The V end was cut by 3 bases, the J end by 1 base, with 15 bases between. From germline, CDR1 is GTSNPN and CDR2 SVGIG (reference sequence). The CDR3 has 15 residues. CDR3 in DNA: TGTGCCTGGAGGCCGCGGGGACGGTTCCAAGAGACCCAGTACTTC. This sequence encodes CAWRPRGRFQETQYF.

The rearrangement uses TRBV6-1 and TRBJ2-7; 7 bases are shared with TRBD1. The CDR3 has 13 amino acids. Trimming cost V 7 bases and J 7 bases; bases outside gene matches: 10. In germline, CDR1 is MNHNS, CDR2 SASEGT. The CDR3, as DNA: TGTGCCAGCAAGTCGACAGGGATTCAAGAGCAGTACTTC. Its protein is CASKSTGIQEQYF.

The genes are TRBV18 and TRBJ2-5; the D gene is possibly TRBD1 (5 bases). Trimming left V 3 bases short and J 0 bases short, with 11 bases between. CDR1 KGHSH and CDR2 LQKENI come from the germline V gene. This CDR3 has 15 residues. CDR3 in DNA: TGTGCCAGCTCACCGGGGCAGTTACACCAAGAGACCCAGTACTTC. Encoded protein: CASSPGQLHQETQYF.

In this sample, this clone turned up a few times. This rearrangement joins TRBV19 to TRBJ2-7; D possibly corresponds to TRBD1 (6 bases). The CDR3 runs 12 residues. Trimming cost V 8 bases and J 3 bases, with 11 bases left between them. Germline V gene sequence: CDR1 LNHDA, CDR2 SQIVND (reference sequence). CDR3 amino acids: CASRDIGYEQYF. In DNA form, the CDR3 reads TGTGCCAGTCGGGACATCGGCTACGAGCAGTACTTC.

The chain is built from TRBV30 and TRBJ1-1, with D perhaps matching TRBD1 (5 bases). The CDR3 contains 15 residues. Trimming removed 0 bases from V and 3 bases from J, with 14 bases in between. Per the germline V gene, CDR1 is GTSNPN and CDR2 is SVGIG (reference sequence). CDR3: CAWSVMGLPDTEAFF. The CDR3 DNA sequence: TGTGCCTGGAGTGTAATGGGGCTCCCGGACACTGAAGCTTTCTTT.

The chain carries TRBV19 and TRBJ1-1, with TRBD1 as a possible D gene (6 bases). The CDR3 loop spans 12 amino acids. Germline V CDR1 and CDR2: LNHDA, SQIVND (reference sequence). V gave up 4 bases and J gave up 8 bases, with 11 bases separating them. The chain's CDR3 is CASSTYREEAFF. DNA for the CDR3: TGTGCCAGTAGTACGTACAGGGAAGAAGCTTTCTTT.

This clone was recorded a few times. The V and J genes are TRBV9 and TRBJ2-7; the match to TRBD2 covers 13 bases. The CDR3 runs 15 residues. Germline V gene data show CDR1 as SGDLS and CDR2 as YYNGEE. V lost 4 bases to trimming and J lost 6 bases; unmatched junction nucleotides: 7. In nucleotides, the CDR3 is TGTGCCAGCAGCCCGGGGACTAGCGGGGCATCCGAGCAGTACTTC. Protein product: CASSPGTSGASEQYF.

J is TRBJ1-1 and V is TRBV4-1, with 7 bases aligning to TRBD1. The CDR3 sequence is 14 residues long. With V trimmed by 3 bases and J by 0 bases, 1 base remained unmatched. Germline values: CDR1 MGHRA, CDR2 YSYEKL. CDR3 DNA: TGCGCCAGCAGCCACACAGGGGTGAACACTGAAGCTTTCTTT. It translates to CASSHTGVNTEAFF.

This clone was found a few times. The rearrangement uses TRBV11-2 and TRBJ1-1; TRBD1 is a possible D gene (5 bases). The CDR3 has 14 residues. The germline CDR1 and CDR2 sequences are SGHAT and FQNNGV. Trimming took 4 bases from V and 0 from J, leaving 9 bases between them. The CDR3 reads CASSSTGLNTEAFF. In DNA, the CDR3 is TGTGCCAGCAGCTCTACAGGATTGAACACTGAAGCTTTCTTT.

This clone was found a few times. The chain has TRBV7-9 and TRBJ1-1, with unresolved D. The CDR3 runs to 13 residues. Germline CDR1 SEHNR, CDR2 FQNEAQ (reference sequence). V gave up 6 bases and J gave up 1 base, with 9 bases separating them. The CDR3 loop is CASRETGNTEAFF. CDR3 nucleotides: TGTGCCAGCAGAGAAACGGGGAACACTGAAGCTTTCTTT.

Points on this clone: Other DNA variants within this sample encode the same CDR3. The chain recombines TRBV18 with TRBJ1-1, with TRBD1 matching 9 bases. After removal of 6 bases from V and 1 base from J, the junction contained 3 bases not matched to a gene. Germline values: CDR1 KGHSH, CDR2 LQKENI. There are 14 residues in the CDR3. The DNA for the CDR3 is TGTGCCAGCTCTCCGGGACAGGGGAACACTGAAGCTTTCTTT. The encoded protein is CASSPGQGNTEAFF.

There are a few counts of this clone. The sample holds other DNA sequences that translate to the same CDR3. The chain couples TRBV6-5 to TRBJ2-3, with TRBD1 matching over 10 bases. Trimming removed 0 bases from V and 3 bases from J; junction bases left unmatched: 3. The CDR3 loop spans 16 amino acids. Looked up from germline, CDR1 is MNHEY and CDR2 is SVGAGI. The CDR3 bases are TGTGCCAGCAGTTACTCGATGGGACAGGGGACAGATACGCAGTATTTT. Encoded protein: CASSYSMGQGTDTQYF.

This clone was counted a few times. The V and J genes are TRBV4-1 and TRBJ1-1; D not certain. This CDR3 contains 14 residues. The V end lost 2 bases, the J end lost 0 bases, and 7 bases lay between the germline ends. Germline-derived CDR1 and CDR2 are MGHRA and YSYEKL. This CDR3 reads CASSQTQMNTEAFF. The CDR3 DNA reads as TGCGCCAGCAGCCAAACGCAGATGAACACTGAAGCTTTCTTT.

The chain combines TRBV7-2 with TRBJ2-7; D possibly corresponds to TRBD1 (5 bases). This CDR3 has 13 residues. Trimming left V 1 base short and J 3 bases short, with 7 bases between. In germline, CDR1 is SGHTA, CDR2 FQGNSA. CDR3 region: CASSLGRVYEQYF. The CDR3 region has the DNA TGTGCCAGCAGCTTAGGCAGGGTCTACGAGCAGTACTTC.

This sequence joins TRBV7-8 and TRBJ2-2, with D perhaps matching TRBD1 (6 bases). Germline V lookup: CDR1 SGHVS, CDR2 FQNEAQ. The CDR3 is made up of 17 amino acids. Trimming took off 2 bases at V and 4 bases at J, with 17 bases between the two ends. DNA of the CDR3: TGTGCCAGCAGCTTACTCGGCGAGGTACAGGGCACCGGGGAGCTGTTTTTT. Translation: CASSLLGEVQGTGELFF.

This clone was detected only a few times. This sequence joins TRBV7-9 and TRBJ1-5; D unclear. This CDR3 comprises 12 residues. Per the germline V gene, CDR1 is SEHNR and CDR2 is FQNEAQ (reference sequence). V lost 2 bases to trimming and J lost 6 bases, with 5 bases between them. Written as DNA, the CDR3 is TGTGCCAGCAGCTTATCTGTTCAGCCCCAGCATTTT. This sequence encodes CASSLSVQPQHF.

V usage is TRBV7-2 and J usage is TRBJ1-2; 11 bases align to TRBD1. Germline CDR1 and CDR2: SGHTA and FQGNSA. The CDR3 has 16 residues. The trim removed 4 bases at V and 4 bases at J, leaving 8 bases unmatched. CDR3 nucleotide sequence: TGTGCCAGCAGCTCGTCGGACAGGGGGCGCTTCTATGGCTACACCTTC. It encodes CASSSSDRGRFYGYTF. The whole variable domain, remainder taken from reference TRBV7-2 and TRBJ1-2, is GAGVSQSPSNKVTEKGKDVELRCDPISGHTALYWYRQSLGQGLEFLIYFQGNSAPDKSGLPSDRFSAERTGGSVSTLTIQRTQQEDSAVYLCASSSSDRGRFYGYTFGSGTRLTVV.

This clone showed up just a few times. This sequence joins TRBV14 and TRBJ1-4; possibly TRBD1 for D (6 bases). This CDR3 is built from 15 residues. Germline loops: CDR1 SGHDN, CDR2 FVKESK. The V gene lost 1 base and the J gene lost 11 bases, with 17 bases spanning the gap. CDR3 coding DNA: TGTGCCAGCAGCCAAGGAGTCGTGAACAGGGCGAAACTGTTTTTT. Its protein is CASSQGVVNRAKLFF.

This chain connects TRBV2 to TRBJ2-2; 10 bases match TRBD2. The germline V gene encodes CDR1 SNHLY and CDR2 FYNNEI. There are 16 residues in the CDR3. With V trimmed by 7 bases and J by 7 bases, 12 bases remained unmatched. CDR3 in DNA: TGTGCCAGCACTGTGAGCGGGGGGGCCCGCATCGGGGAGCTGTTTTTT. Its protein is CASTVSGGARIGELFF.

This chain joins TRBV19 and TRBJ2-1, with TRBD2 as a possible D gene (7 bases). There are 13 residues in the CDR3. Germline V gives CDR1 LNHDA, CDR2 SQIVND (reference sequence). V gave up 11 bases and J gave up 8 bases, with 19 bases separating them. The CDR3 is CASGGGQSDEQFF. CDR3 nucleotide sequence: TGTGCCTCTGGGGGGGGGCAGAGTGATGAGCAGTTCTTC.

This chain connects TRBV11-2 to TRBJ2-3, with TRBD2 matching over 9 bases. The CDR3 covers 14 residues. The V segment lost 1 base and the J segment 6 bases; nucleotides outside the gene matches: 2. CDR1 is SGHAT, CDR2 FQNNGV, per germline. The CDR3 loop reads CASSLASGKDTQYF. CDR3 bases: TGTGCCAGCAGCTTAGCTAGCGGGAAGGATACGCAGTATTTT.

This clone showed up just a few times. This sequence joins TRBV29-1 and TRBJ2-5; 10 nucleotides align to TRBD2. CDR3 length equals 15 residues. The germline V gene has CDR1 SQVTM and CDR2 ANQGSEA. With V trimmed by 8 bases and J by 2 bases, 11 bases remained unmatched. CDR3 bases: TGCAGCTCGGGGGCTAGCGGGGGTATACAAGAGACCCAGTACTTC. The encoded protein is CSSGASGGIQETQYF.